This record looks at one TCR beta chain sequence and its context. Its antigen is not yet known. Base qualities are not provided; no much larger clone lies one nucleotide away. A distance of 13 bases separates the germline ends of V and J, which lose 0 bases and 10 bases respectively. The CDR3 holds 13 amino acids from the cysteine to the phenylalanine. The read is trimmed to its CDR3 DNA, 39 bases read in frame from base 1. The germline V gene sets CDR1 to SGHDT and CDR2 to YYEEEE. The library was generated by the immunoSEQ multiplex PCR assay. The multiplex PCR relied on a mix of 60 forward primers for TCR Vbeta segments and 13 reverse primers for TCR Jbeta segments. The CDR3 region of rearranged TCR beta genes was amplified from genomic DNA with a multiplex PCR assay. The amplified TCR beta libraries were sequenced on the Illumina HiSeq System as 87-base-pair reads. The authors' analysis ran thus. In a later analysis, tens of millions of unique TCR beta chains were counted across the 666 repertoires, and roughly 11 million of these chains were shared by at least two donors. A nearest-neighbor algorithm error-corrected the raw reads and collapsed the reads into unique sequences, merging closely related sequences to remove PCR and sequencing errors. Alignment of CDR3 sequences to IMGT reference sequences was used to assign V, D and J gene segments. For a sequence to be retained, a match of at least six nucleotides was required to both a V gene segment and a J gene segment. A rearrangement was called productive if the CDR3 had no stop codons and remained in frame with V and J, and every other rearrangement was called non-productive. Following IMGT convention, CDR3 was defined as the stretch from the second conserved V-encoded cysteine up to the conserved J-encoded phenylalanine. The earlier analysis of 550 to 650 of the donors excluded any sequence lacking an unambiguous match to a single V gene segment. An earlier analysis of 550 to 650 of the donors classified V segments as functional when productive rearrangements were above 56.7% and as segregating when the standard deviation between donors was above 5%. A statistical classification framework was developed to diagnose cytomegalovirus status using the catalog of TCR beta chain sequences. V and J gene assignment, in a later analysis, came from comparing TCR nucleotide sequences with IMGT/GENE-DB human TR gene sequences. In a later analysis, CDR3 sequences and most-parsimonious VDJ recombination scenarios were assigned using the TCRdist pipeline. A later analysis defined each TCR beta chain by its CDR3 amino acid sequence plus V-gene family, and excluded reads lacking a unique V-gene family. In a later analysis, around 600 highly shared, low-generation-probability nucleotide sequences were removed to address suspected cross-contamination and a sequencing artifact. A later analysis calculated a clonal expansion index for each public chain from normalized within-repertoire ranks of inferred template counts. In a later analysis, generation probabilities were computed using a VDJ recombination model fitted to out-of-frame rearrangements, and the results were checked against IGoR. In a later analysis, hypergeometric tests were used to score TCR-TCR, TCR-HLA and TCR-CMV co-occurrence, with a repertoire-size bias correction applied to TCR pairs. To estimate false discovery rates, a later analysis permuted the HLA or CMV assignments 20 times. In a later analysis, co-occurring TCRs were grouped using DBSCAN, and TCRdist sequence similarity was added for clustering within HLA-allele-positive subsets. Repertoires with fewer than 30,000 or more than 120,000 public chains, plus five repertoires with anomalous nucleotide sharing, were excluded from co-occurrence clustering. TCRdb carries this immuneACCESS record with in-frame sequences only. Its versions omit some clonotypes, under half of them owing to an unresolved V gene in the studies checked, with the rest unexplained. V, J and clone size reflect that table, while D and trimming were determined from the DNA. The sample table holds approximately 110,000 clones, of which about 64% were seen once. The top ten hold about 8.6% of the sample.

This entry comes from a study of cytomegalovirus exposure and HLA in healthy donors (TCRdb year 2017). Notes on the research overall: An earlier analysis of roughly 570 of the donors reported about 280 Gb of sequence data and roughly 120 million unique TCR beta sequences obtained from about 180 million T cells. The study aimed to test whether cataloging public T cell receptors could reveal signatures of past pathogen exposure. An earlier analysis of 587 of the donors applied high-throughput TCR beta sequencing to assess whether each TCR beta V gene segment acted as functional or pseudogenic. To predict cytomegalovirus infection status, the study combined high-throughput TCR immunosequencing, statistical association of individual TCRs with disease status, and machine learning. Around 330 gigabases of sequencing data and roughly 80 million unique TCR sequences made up an early release that covered some 640 HLA-typed donors. Rather than drawing on any new phenotypic data, the later analysis identified candidate immune exposures from TCR beta sequences and the way those sequences occurred across donors. To study patterns of TCR occurrence, a later analysis re-analyzed previously published TCR beta repertoires from more than 550 donors and added high-resolution HLA genotyping. Typing coverage differed by locus: A, B, C, DRB1 and DQB1 were typed in roughly 629-640 donors, DQA1 in about 500, DPA1 in over 600, and DPB1 in around 490. Across some 400 genotyped donors of the cohort, an average of about 240,000 unique TCR beta nucleotide sequences per donor were sequenced, and approximately 17% of those sequences were non-productive. All discovery cohort repertoires had been generated on a single sequencing platform. The genetic ancestry cluster associated with self-reported Caucasian donors included around four fifths of the approximately 410 genotyped donors. In a later genetic analysis, genome-wide SNP genotypes for about 55% of the roughly 700 donors were used, and that subset was treated as a discovery cohort. A separate validation cohort of approximately 130 different subjects was used in addition to the roughly 670-subject first cohort. HLA typing covered class I and class II loci at four-digit resolution. Four to six DR-DQ haplotypes were handled as single units for association and clustering, since linkage in the cohort was strong. Donor age, sex, ethnicity and CMV serostatus were compiled alongside the repertoire data. The study used immunosequencing to profile the T cell repertoires of 670 or so subjects and linked those repertoires to cytomegalovirus serostatus. What the work shows at the level of the full study, not this receptor alone: The 87-base-pair reads could not distinguish some IMGT-functional V segments, including TRBV6-2 and TRBV6-3, so those segments were excluded. Because HLA typing was unavailable for some donors at each locus, only the typed subset was used in association tests. In the study, around 160 TCR beta chains were listed as associated with cytomegalovirus. A later analysis found that TCR association rates varied across HLA loci, with DRB1 alleles showing the most associated TCRs and HLA-C alleles the fewest. A further reported finding was that TCR beta sequences accurately predicted the HLA-A and HLA-B alleles for most subjects in the first cohort. In both the original and validation cohorts, the classifier was reported to diagnose cytomegalovirus status with high specificity and sensitivity. Correlated functional status among segregating V segments might be attributable to linkage disequilibrium, but an unknown experimental factor could not be ruled out. A cluster of highly shared sequence variants was judged likely to be a technical artifact of the sequencing pipeline. In a later genetic analysis, fewer N-insertions in productive TCRs were reported among donors in an Asian-associated ancestry cluster than the approximately 710-donor mean. In an earlier analysis of 450 to 750 of the donors, most TCR beta V segments appeared in productive rearrangements about 87% or about 30% of the time, broadly matching IMGT annotations. A later analysis found that most CMV-associated TCR beta chains appeared HLA-restricted, with HLA associations seemingly driven largely by CMV exposure. V-gene and J-gene trimming of TCR beta chains was associated with a missense DCLRE1C variant in a later genetic analysis, and the association was replicated in an independent cohort. Assigning TCR associations to individual alleles was difficult when HLA alleles, especially DR and DQ, strongly co-occurred. Because counts were too low, about 17 rarely observed V segments, including chromosome 9 orphons, were excluded from the earlier analysis of 587 of the donors. A later analysis associated 16,951 TCR beta sequences with specific HLA alleles at a false discovery rate of 0.05. The only immune exposure information available for the cohort was CMV serostatus. It was suggested by the authors that the approach could potentially be generalized to other disease states and immunological phenotypes. According to a later analysis, parvovirus B19, influenza, CMV and Epstein-Barr virus appeared linked to several top co-occurrence clusters. A later analysis found that HLA-associated TCR beta chains were more clonally expanded and had lower generation probabilities than equally common non-associated chains. Across donors, most TCR sequences were observed very rarely, whereas some public TCRs were present in many individuals. In vitro tests confirmed that a few of the cytomegalovirus-associated TCR beta chains recognize cytomegalovirus antigens. This cohort had only TCR beta chains sequenced, and the lack of alpha or paired-chain data limited which features could be detected. The presence/absence analyses assumed that sequencing depth was roughly uniform across donors, and that assumption may not be true.

The cohort comprised around 700 healthy bone marrow donors. At the time of sampling, every cohort member was nominally healthy, though immune exposures that went unrecorded were likely present. The donor tested CMV seropositive and was one of the 289 seropositive cohort members. A peripheral blood sample was provided by each donor, and peripheral blood mononuclear cells were used for TCR beta sequencing. The Qiagen DNeasy Blood Extraction Kit was used to extract genomic DNA from the blood cell samples. Rearrangement joined TRBV5-6 to TRBJ1-1; the D gene cannot be named for sure. Sample: PBMCs. This clonotype originated in a young man in good health and CMV-seropositive. CDR3 region: CASSLELGSGAFF. At the DNA level, the sequence is TGTGCCAGCAGCTTGGAACTTGGATCGGGAGCTTTCTTT.